The 27 T cell receptor beta chains listed next were all sequenced from one sample in a study of T cell changes during pregnancy in multiple sclerosis. Clones were sequenced by immunoSEQ multiplex PCR, and TCRdb holds only the in-frame ones, with some missing. The table has tens of thousands of clones, around nine tenths seen once; the top ten hold about 0.6%. This material consisted of CD4+ T cells from peripheral blood mononuclear cells, taken in the first trimester of pregnancy. These receptor sequences come from a female donor with multiple sclerosis, enrolled in a pregnancy study.

This clone appeared once. This chain links TRBV7-9 with TRBJ2-5; possibly TRBD2 for D (6 bases). V dropped 5 bases and J dropped 2 bases, with 18 bases sitting between them. The CDR3 contains 16 residues. CDR1 and CDR2 from the germline V gene are SEHNR and FQNEAQ (reference sequence). The CDR3 here is CASSPLGGQSQETQYF. DNA of the CDR3: TGTGCCAGCAGCCCGTTGGGAGGACAAAGTCAAGAGACCCAGTACTTC. Based on the CDR3 plus reference TRBV7-9 and TRBJ2-5, the full variable domain is DTGVSQNPRHKITKRGQNVTFRCDPISEHNRLYWYRQTLGQGPEFLTYFQNEAQLEKSRLLSDRFSAERPKGSFSTLEIQRTEQGDSAMYLCASSPLGGQSQETQYFGPGTRLLVL.

J is TRBJ2-1 and V is TRBV18; no firm D call. The ends were cut back, 2 bases at V and 0 bases at J, with 11 bases in the middle. CDR1 and CDR2 from the germline V gene are KGHSH and LQKENI. This CDR3 is 16 amino acids long. The DNA of the CDR3 is TGTGCCAGCTCACCAAATCCGTTGAGCTCCTACAATGAGCAGTTCTTC. It translates to CASSPNPLSSYNEQFF.

Only one count was recorded for this clone. The gene calls are TRBV19 and TRBJ2-1, with 8 positions matching TRBD1. V dropped 7 bases and J dropped 9; count of bases not matched to a gene: 14. The CDR3 sequence is 15 residues long. Per the germline V gene, CDR1 is LNHDA and CDR2 is SQIVND (reference sequence). The CDR3, as DNA: TGTGCCAGTACTCCTGGACAGGGCCGCAGGGGTGAGCAGTTCTTC. This translates into CASTPGQGRRGEQFF.

The CDR3 spells CATSSGQGYNNEQFF. CDR3 nucleotides: TGTGCCACCAGCAGCGGACAGGGATACAACAATGAGCAGTTCTTC. V and J are TRBV15 and TRBJ2-1; 8 bases are a match to TRBD1. Germline loops: CDR1 LNHNV, CDR2 YYDKDF (reference sequence). The CDR3 runs 15 residues. V trimming: 3 bases; J trimming: 5 bases; junction bases outside the gene matches: 6.

V usage is TRBV6-5 and J usage is TRBJ1-1, with D possibly TRBD1 on 5 matching bases. Germline V CDR1 and CDR2: MNHEY, SVGAGI. The CDR3 runs 14 residues. Deletions cut 7 bases from V and 4 bases from J, with 16 bases between. The CDR3 loop reads CASKFDSMGTEAFF. The CDR3 bases are TGTGCCAGCAAGTTCGACAGCATGGGCACTGAAGCTTTCTTT.

This chain joins TRBV5-1 and TRBJ1-5; TRBD1 agrees at 9 bases. The V segment lost 3 bases and the J segment 3 bases; nucleotides outside the gene matches: 4. The CDR3 sequence is 15 residues long. Germline V gene lookup returns CDR1 SGHRS and CDR2 YFSETQ. The DNA of the CDR3 is TGCGCCAGCAGCTGGGGGACAGGGAACAATCAGCCCCAGCATTTT. Its protein is CASSWGTGNNQPQHF.

In its sample, this clone was seen a few times. The gene calls are TRBV19 and TRBJ2-1; 10 bases are shared with TRBD2. The germline V gene encodes CDR1 LNHDA and CDR2 SQIVND (reference sequence). The V gene end was trimmed by 7 bases and the J gene end by 9 bases; junction bases not matched to a gene: 15. This CDR3 contains 16 residues. DNA for the CDR3: TGTGCCAGTATAAGCTGGGCTAGCGGGAGTCGAGGTGAGCAGTTCTTC. This codes for CASISWASGSRGEQFF.

This chain connects TRBV28 to TRBJ2-5; TRBD2 agrees at 7 bases. Germline assignment: CDR1 MDHEN and CDR2 SYDVKM. V shed 7 bases and J 7 bases; nucleotides not matched to a gene: 21. CDR3 length equals 17 residues. The CDR3 DNA reads TGTGCCAGCACCCACCAGGAGCGGGCCCTTCCGGGAGGGACCCAGTACTTC. Its translation: CASTHQERALPGGTQYF.

V usage is TRBV11-2 and J usage is TRBJ2-3, with 8 bases lining up with TRBD1. Looked up from germline, CDR1 is SGHAT and CDR2 is FQNNGV. V lost 6 bases, J lost 4 bases, and 21 bases stayed unmatched. The CDR3 sequence is 19 residues long. CDR3 sequence: CASSSSVSKTGEMADTQYF. CDR3 bases: TGTGCCAGCAGTTCATCCGTTTCCAAGACAGGGGAGATGGCAGATACGCAGTATTTT.

The chain links TRBV10-1 to TRBJ1-1; 7 positions match TRBD1. With V trimmed by 5 bases and J by 5 bases, 5 bases remained unmatched. There are 13 residues in the CDR3. The germline gives CDR1 WNHNN, CDR2 SYGVQD (reference sequence). The CDR3 region has the DNA TGCGCCAGCAGTCAGGGGGGATGGACTGAAGCTTTCTTT. It codes for CASSQGGWTEAFF.

This rearrangement joins TRBV18 to TRBJ2-7, with 8 bases lining up with TRBD1. This CDR3 is built from 15 residues. With 6 bases clipped from V and 4 bases from J, the junction kept 11 bases outside the gene matches. The germline CDR1 and CDR2 sequences are KGHSH and LQKENI. The CDR3 here is CASSLDRGGLYEQYF. The CDR3 DNA follows: TGTGCCAGCTCTCTTGACAGGGGCGGCTTATACGAGCAGTACTTC.

The gene calls are TRBV4-1 and TRBJ1-4; D ambiguous. The ends were cut back, 4 bases at V and 0 bases at J, with 18 bases in the middle. The CDR3 is 18 amino acids. CDR1 is MGHRA, CDR2 YSYEKL, per germline. The CDR3 nucleotides are TGCGCCAGCAGCCGGGCACAGCCCTACCAAACAACTAATGAAAAACTGTTTTTT. It encodes CASSRAQPYQTTNEKLFF.

This chain connects TRBV6-5 to TRBJ2-6; 7 bases map to TRBD1. The CDR3 is 15 amino acids. Germline values: CDR1 MNHEY, CDR2 SVGAGI. V trimming: 6 bases; J trimming: 2 bases; junction bases outside the gene matches: 4. The CDR3 loop is CASRTGTTGANVLTF. DNA for the CDR3: TGTGCCAGCAGGACAGGGACGACTGGGGCCAACGTCCTGACTTTC.

Turning to this clone: An end of the junction differs from the germline gene, which may be a read error. This sequence joins TRBV6-5 and TRBJ2-7, with D perhaps TRBD1 (5 bases). Germline CDR1 MNHEY, CDR2 SVGAGI. The length of the CDR3 is 14 residues. The CDR3 DNA follows: TGTGCCAGCAGTTACTCGACAGTGTCCTCCGAGCAGTACTTC. This sequence encodes CASSYSTVSSEQYF.

The J gene is TRBJ2-5, the V gene TRBV5-4; TRBD2 agrees at 9 bases. The germline V gene encodes CDR1 SGHNT and CDR2 YYREEE (reference sequence). The V segment lost 0 bases and the J segment 5 bases; nucleotides outside the gene matches: 5. The CDR3 runs 15 residues. The CDR3 nucleotides read TGTGCCAGCAGCTTGGCGTCTAGCGGGATGGAGACCCAGTACTTC. It codes for CASSLASSGMETQYF.

The chain recombines TRBV28 with TRBJ2-4; the D is unclear. This CDR3 spans 14 amino acids. Trimming pared 5 bases from V and 2 bases from J, leaving 10 bases between. Germline-derived CDR1 and CDR2 are MDHEN and SYDVKM. In nucleotides, the CDR3 is TGTGCCAGCAGTACGACATCGCCCAAAAACATTCAGTACTTC. It translates to CASSTTSPKNIQYF.

The CDR3 nucleotides are TGTGCCAGCAGCTTAGGGGCGGGACTCGGCAATCAGCCCCAGCATTTT. Translating gives CASSLGAGLGNQPQHF. V gene TRBV7-2 combines with J gene TRBJ1-5; weak D call: TRBD1 (5 bases). The germline V gene encodes CDR1 SGHTA and CDR2 FQGNSA. The CDR3 is made up of 16 amino acids. The germline V and J ends were trimmed by 1 base and 2 bases, with 12 bases remaining between them.

The chain has TRBV19 and TRBJ2-1; 10 nucleotides match TRBD2. The ends lost 1 base at V and 8 bases at J; junction bases unmatched: 5. Per the germline V gene, CDR1 is LNHDA and CDR2 is SQIVND (reference sequence). CDR3 size: 15 residues. The CDR3 loop reads CASSIASGRADEQFF. Written as DNA, the CDR3 is TGTGCCAGTAGTATAGCCAGCGGGAGGGCGGATGAGCAGTTCTTC.

The chain employs TRBV28 and TRBJ1-5; possibly TRBD1 for D (6 bases). V lost 5 bases and J 1 base, leaving 18 bases between the germline ends. Germline CDR1 is MDHEN and CDR2 is SYDVKM. The length of the CDR3 is 17 residues. CDR3 bases: TGTGCCAGCAGTACCCAGCGGAGGACAGCGAGCAATCAGCCCCAGCATTTT. Translated, it gives CASSTQRRTASNQPQHF.

The V and J genes are TRBV7-3 and TRBJ1-2; the D gene is possibly TRBD1 (5 bases). The germline gives CDR1 SGHTA, CDR2 FQGTGA. CDR3 size: 13 residues. V lost 5 bases and J lost 4, with 11 bases in between. CDR3 residues: CASSPTASYGYTF. CDR3 sequence (DNA): TGTGCCAGCAGCCCGACAGCTTCCTATGGCTACACCTTC. Drawing the rest from reference TRBV7-3 and TRBJ1-2, the complete variable domain is GAGVSQTPSNKVTEKGKYVELRCDPISGHTALYWYRQSLGQGPEFLIYFQGTGAADDSGLPNDRFFAVRPEGSVSTLKIQRTERGDSAVYLCASSPTASYGYTFGSGTRLTVV.

J is TRBJ2-3 and V is TRBV18; 9 bases map to TRBD2. CDR3 length equals 15 residues. V dropped 0 bases and J dropped 6; count of bases not matched to a gene: 4. Germline loops: CDR1 KGHSH, CDR2 LQKENI. The DNA for the CDR3 is TGTGCCAGCTCACCACCACTAGCGGGTTTTGATACGCAGTATTTT. It translates to CASSPPLAGFDTQYF.

This clone has only a few counts. This chain uses TRBV28 with TRBJ1-2; D possibly corresponds to TRBD1 (6 bases). Per germline, CDR1 MDHEN and CDR2 SYDVKM. V lost 5 bases to trimming and J lost 7 bases, with 20 bases between them. The CDR3 loop spans 15 amino acids. The CDR3: CASSTSIDRRAGYTF. The DNA of the CDR3 is TGTGCCAGCAGTACCTCCATTGACAGGCGGGCTGGCTACACCTTC.

This chain joins TRBV4-3 and TRBJ2-1; 10 bases fit TRBD2. J was trimmed by 6 bases and V by 2 bases; bases with no gene match: 10. Germline V gene lookup returns CDR1 LGHNA and CDR2 YSLEER. The CDR3 has 17 amino acids. CDR3 sequence reads: CASSQHRKRGGFNEQFF. CDR3 nucleotide sequence: TGCGCCAGCAGCCAACATAGGAAGCGGGGGGGTTTCAATGAGCAGTTCTTC.

CDR3 coding DNA: TGTGCCAGCAGCCGCCCGGGACAGATGTTGGGTGAGCAGTACTTC. It codes for CASSRPGQMLGEQYF. The V and J genes are TRBV2 and TRBJ2-7, with 7 bases matching TRBD1. The CDR3 sequence is 15 residues long. CDR1 is SNHLY, CDR2 FYNNEI, per germline. The ends lost 6 bases at V and 7 bases at J; junction bases unmatched: 15.

This chain's CDR3 is CASSGQRNTEAFF. The CDR3 region has the DNA TGTGCCAGCAGCGGACAGAGGAACACTGAAGCTTTCTTT. The chain employs TRBV6-1 and TRBJ1-1; a possible D gene is TRBD1 (6 bases). The germline CDR1 and CDR2 sequences are MNHNS and SASEGT. V lost 6 bases, J lost 1 base, and 9 bases lay in between. This CDR3 spans 13 amino acids.

The J gene is TRBJ1-2, the V gene TRBV19; weak D call: TRBD1 (6 bases). This CDR3 is 16 amino acids long. CDR1 is LNHDA and CDR2 is SQIVND in the germline V gene (reference sequence). V gave up 4 bases and J gave up 3 bases, with 18 bases separating them. In nucleotides, the CDR3 is TGTGCCAGTAGTACGACGGGGGGCCGGGGATACTATGGCTACACCTTC. It yields the protein CASSTTGGRGYYGYTF.

CDR3 in amino acids: CAISAGGRGTDTQYF. In DNA form, the CDR3 reads TGTGCCATCAGTGCGGGCGGAAGAGGGACAGATACGCAGTATTTT. V gene TRBV10-3 combines with J gene TRBJ2-3, with D maybe TRBD2 (5 bases). V was pared by 4 bases and J by 3 bases, with 14 bases between. This CDR3 has 15 amino acids. CDR1 is ENHRY, CDR2 SYGVKD, per germline.